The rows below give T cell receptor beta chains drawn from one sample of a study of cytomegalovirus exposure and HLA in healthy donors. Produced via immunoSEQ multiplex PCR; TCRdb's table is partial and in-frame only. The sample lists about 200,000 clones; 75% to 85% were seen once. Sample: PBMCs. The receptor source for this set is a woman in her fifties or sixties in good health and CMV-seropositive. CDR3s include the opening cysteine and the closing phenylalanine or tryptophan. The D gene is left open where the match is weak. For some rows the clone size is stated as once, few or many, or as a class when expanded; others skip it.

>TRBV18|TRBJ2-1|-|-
CASSPWDSSYNEQFF
TGTGCCAGCTCACCCTGGGACTCTTCCTACAATGAGCAGTTCTTC
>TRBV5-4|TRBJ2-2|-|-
CASSRQKNGDFIGELFF
TGTGCCAGCAGCCGCCAAAAGAATGGGGACTTTATCGGGGAGCTGTTTTTT
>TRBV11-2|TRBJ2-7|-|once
CASTSGRVHEQYF
TGTGCCAGCACCTCTGGGCGGGTTCACGAGCAGTACTTC
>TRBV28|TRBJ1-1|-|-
CASSGGGPGTEAFF
TGTGCCAGCAGTGGGGGGGGCCCGGGTACTGAAGCTTTCTTT
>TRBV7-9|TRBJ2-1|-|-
CSSSLGGTYNEQFF
TGTTCCAGCAGCTTAGGCGGAACCTACAATGAGCAGTTCTTC
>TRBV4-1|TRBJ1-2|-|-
CASSLASQLSNYGYTF
TGCGCCAGCAGCCTTGCTTCACAGCTCTCTAACTATGGCTACACCTTC
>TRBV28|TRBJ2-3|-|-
CASSFSTGRGSTDTQYF
TGTGCCAGCAGTTTTTCAACAGGGCGAGGGAGCACAGATACGCAGTATTTT
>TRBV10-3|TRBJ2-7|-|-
CAISGLTYEQYF
TGTGCCATCAGTGGGCTTACCTACGAGCAGTACTTC
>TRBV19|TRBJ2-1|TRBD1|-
CASSIGVWGQNSYNEQFF
TGTGCCAGTAGTATTGGTGTGTGGGGACAGAACTCCTACAATGAGCAGTTCTTC
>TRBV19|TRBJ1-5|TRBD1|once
CASTSGVRGDLEPQHF
TGTGCCAGTACCTCCGGGGTCAGGGGGGACTTAGAGCCCCAGCATTTT
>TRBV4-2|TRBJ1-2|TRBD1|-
CASSPQGGLNYGYTF
TGTGCCAGCAGCCCGCAGGGGGGATTAAACTATGGCTACACCTTC
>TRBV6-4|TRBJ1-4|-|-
CAREAGPEKLFF
TGTGCCAGGGAGGCCGGGCCAGAAAAACTGTTTTTT
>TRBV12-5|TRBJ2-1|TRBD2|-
CASKTSGSPAEQFF
TGTGCTAGTAAGACTAGCGGGAGTCCCGCTGAGCAGTTCTTC
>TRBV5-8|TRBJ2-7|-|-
CASSFPSGGRWGEQYF
TGTGCCAGCAGCTTCCCGTCGGGGGGCAGGTGGGGAGAGCAGTACTTC
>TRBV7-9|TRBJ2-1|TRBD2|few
CASSLDGREAQEQFF
TGTGCCAGCAGCTTAGACGGGAGGGAGGCTCAGGAGCAGTTCTTC
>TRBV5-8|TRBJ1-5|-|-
CASSFGQWDSNQPQHF
TGTGCCAGCAGCTTTGGACAGTGGGATAGCAATCAGCCCCAGCATTTT
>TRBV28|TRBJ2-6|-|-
CASSFRGGGTGANGLTF
TGTGCCAGCAGTTTTAGAGGGGGCGGGACTGGGGCCAACGGCCTGACTTTC
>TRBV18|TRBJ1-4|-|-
CASSPPARGREKLFF
TGTGCCAGCTCACCACCGGCCAGGGGACGTGAAAAACTGTTTTTT
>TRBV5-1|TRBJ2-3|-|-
CASSLAERYTDTQYF
TGCGCCAGCAGCTTGGCCGAGCGGTACACAGATACGCAGTATTTT
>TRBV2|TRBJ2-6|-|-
CASGRLSGANVLTF
TGTGCCAGCGGCAGGCTCTCTGGGGCCAACGTCCTGACTTTC
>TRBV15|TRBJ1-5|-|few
CATGRTGGNQPQHF
TGTGCCACCGGACGCACGGGGGGCAATCAGCCCCAGCATTTT
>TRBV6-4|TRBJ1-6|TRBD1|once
CASSDFGTAYNSPLHF
TGTGCCAGCAGTGACTTTGGGACAGCGTATAATTCACCCCTCCACTTT
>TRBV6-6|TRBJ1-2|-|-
CASSSSLGYGNTF
TGTGCCAGCAGTTCTTCCCTGGGCTATGGCAACACCTTC